The 23 T cell receptor beta chains below come from one sample, sequenced in a study of T cell responses to AZD1222 COVID-19 vaccine. Generated by immunoSEQ multiplex PCR, the TCRdb table keeps only in-frame clones and is missing some. Among about 120,000 clones, just over 85% were seen once, and the ten largest hold 6% to 8%. Sequences were derived from peripheral blood, sampled on day 0 of AZD1222 vaccination. The receptors come from an adult in good health.

V is TRBV6-5 and J is TRBJ1-1; D gene uncertain. CDR1 is MNHEY and CDR2 is SVGAGI in the germline V gene. V dropped 7 bases and J dropped 3 bases, with 18 bases sitting between them. The CDR3 runs 15 residues. The CDR3 DNA sequence: TGTGCCAGCAAAAGGGAAGGGCAGACCCACACTGAAGCTTTCTTT. It yields the protein CASKREGQTHTEAFF.

The rearrangement links TRBV28 to TRBJ2-3, with 9 positions matching TRBD2. Germline V gene sequence: CDR1 MDHEN, CDR2 SYDVKM. V shed 6 bases and J 0 bases; nucleotides not matched to a gene: 7. The CDR3 consists of 16 residues. The chain's CDR3 is CASRASGTPSTDTQYF. The CDR3 bases are TGTGCCAGCAGGGCTAGCGGGACCCCCAGCACAGATACGCAGTATTTT.

The chain is built from TRBV28 and TRBJ1-2, with D perhaps TRBD1 (6 bases). Germline V lookup: CDR1 MDHEN, CDR2 SYDVKM. This CDR3 comprises 14 residues. V was shortened by 5 bases and J by 2 bases, with 12 bases between the two germline ends. The CDR3 DNA reads TGTGCCAGCAGTCCCCCCACAGGGAACTATGGCTACACCTTC. As protein: CASSPPTGNYGYTF.

This clone has just a few counts. The chain carries TRBV18 and TRBJ2-2; D tentatively reads TRBD1 or TRBD2 (5 bases each). Germline CDR1 is KGHSH and CDR2 is LQKENI. V lost 4 bases to trimming and J lost 7 bases, with 19 bases between them. The CDR3 covers 16 residues. CDR3 sequence reads: CASSLESGRADGELFF. The CDR3 coding sequence is TGTGCCAGCTCACTTGAGTCGGGGCGCGCGGACGGGGAGCTGTTTTTT.

The DNA for the CDR3 is TGTGCCAGCAGACCTCGAGGGACACCTCAGCCCCAGCATTTT. It translates to CASRPRGTPQPQHF. The chain combines TRBV27 with TRBJ1-5; D may be TRBD1 (6 bases). The CDR3 contains 14 residues. CDR1 is MNHEY, CDR2 SMNVEV, per germline (reference sequence). V lost 6 bases to trimming and J lost 6 bases, with 15 bases between them.

The CDR3 DNA follows: TGTGCCAGCAGCTTGGCACGGACAGGGGGATTAGGGACTGAAGCTTTCTTT. Translation: CASSLARTGGLGTEAFF. This sequence joins TRBV5-5 and TRBJ1-1; 10 bases align to TRBD1. J was trimmed by 5 bases and V by 0 bases; bases with no gene match: 10. Germline V gene sequence: CDR1 SGHKS, CDR2 YYEKEE (reference sequence). This CDR3 has 17 amino acids.

J is TRBJ2-5 and V is TRBV5-1, with D uncertain. CDR3 length equals 12 residues. The V gene lost 6 bases and the J gene lost 2 bases, with 8 bases spanning the gap. Germline V gene lookup returns CDR1 SGHRS and CDR2 YFSETQ. The CDR3 coding sequence is TGCGCCAGCACCAGCAATCAAGAGACCCAGTACTTC. Translated, it gives CASTSNQETQYF.

This clone was counted ten times or more. V gene TRBV27 combines with J gene TRBJ2-3, with TRBD1 matching over 7 bases. V trimming: 5 bases; J trimming: 3 bases; junction bases outside the gene matches: 5. Germline loops: CDR1 MNHEY, CDR2 SMNVEV (reference sequence). The CDR3 spans 14 residues. CDR3 nucleotides: TGTGCCAGCAGTAAGGAACAGGGGACAGATACGCAGTATTTT. Its protein product is CASSKEQGTDTQYF.

V usage is TRBV4-1 and J usage is TRBJ1-5; D unclear. The CDR3 is 13 residues long. Germline CDR1 and CDR2: MGHRA and YSYEKL. V lost 1 base to trimming and J lost 5 bases, with 6 bases between them. The CDR3 sequence: CASSQVMDQPQHF. The CDR3, as DNA: TGCGCCAGCAGCCAAGTTATGGATCAGCCCCAGCATTTT.

The J gene is TRBJ1-4, the V gene TRBV6-1, with D unresolved. This CDR3 spans 13 amino acids. The ends were cut back, 5 bases at V and 4 bases at J, with 8 bases in the middle. Germline V gene data show CDR1 as MNHNS and CDR2 as SASEGT. Here the CDR3 reads CASSSGSNEKLFF. The CDR3 nucleotides are TGTGCCAGCAGTTCAGGAAGTAATGAAAAACTGTTTTTT.

This chain links TRBV3-1 (or the pseudogene TRBV3-2) with TRBJ1-1, with D unclear. Trimming stripped 0 bases from V and 11 bases from J, with 10 bases between. Germline V lookup: CDR1 LGHDT, CDR2 YNNKEL (reference sequence). The CDR3 spans 12 residues. CDR3 sequence (DNA): TGTGCCAGCAGCCAAGAGAGGGCAGCGGCTTTCTTT. Residues: CASSQERAAAFF.

The V call is TRBV6-1, the J call TRBJ1-3; 7 bases are shared with TRBD1. Germline trimming cut 3 bases from V and 2 bases from J; bases unmatched to any gene: 4. The germline CDR1 and CDR2 sequences are MNHNS and SASEGT. The CDR3 length is 15 residues. Written as DNA, the CDR3 is TGTGCCAGCAGTGATCAGGGGGAAACTGGAAACACCATATATTTT. This codes for CASSDQGETGNTIYF.

This chain links TRBV10-3 with TRBJ2-1; 7 bases are shared with TRBD2. The ends lost 4 bases at V and 3 bases at J; junction bases unmatched: 6. The length of the CDR3 is 15 residues. Germline V CDR1 and CDR2: ENHRY, SYGVKD. DNA for the CDR3: TGTGCCATCAGTGGGCCTAGCGGAGACTACAATGAGCAGTTCTTC. Protein sequence: CAISGPSGDYNEQFF.

The chain is built from TRBV12-3 or TRBV12-4 and TRBJ2-7; D is perhaps TRBD2 (7 bases). The CDR3 is made up of 10 amino acids. Trimming pared 8 bases from V and 6 bases from J, leaving 8 bases between. The CDR3 loop is CASGGAEQYF. The CDR3 DNA sequence: TGTGCCAGCGGGGGGGCCGAGCAGTACTTC.

The chain employs TRBV5-6 and TRBJ2-1; maybe TRBD2 (6 bases). The CDR3 runs to 18 residues. In germline, CDR1 is SGHDT, CDR2 YYEEEE. Trimming left V 6 bases short and J 4 bases short, with 26 bases between. The CDR3 DNA sequence: TGTGCCAGCATCCGTCTTTACGGTGGGGGGACCTTGTACAATGAGCAGTTCTTC. Protein sequence: CASIRLYGGGTLYNEQFF.

The gene calls are TRBV6-5 and TRBJ1-3, with 7 bases aligning to TRBD1. Losses at the gene ends were 4 bases for V and 5 bases for J; bases not matched to a gene: 2. Germline V CDR1 and CDR2: MNHEY, SVGAGI. The CDR3 consists of 13 residues. CDR3 residues: CASSSTGRNTIYF. CDR3 sequence (DNA): TGTGCCAGCAGTTCGACAGGGAGAAACACCATATATTTT.

The chain is built from TRBV5-5 and TRBJ1-6, with D perhaps matching TRBD1 (6 bases). Trimming stripped 2 bases from V and 4 bases from J, with 13 bases between. This CDR3 has 16 residues. Germline values: CDR1 SGHKS, CDR2 YYEKEE (reference sequence). The CDR3 loop is CASSFGQRIYNSPLHF. CDR3 bases: TGTGCCAGCAGCTTTGGACAGAGAATTTATAATTCACCCCTCCACTTT.

This clone has only one observation. This sequence joins TRBV6-5 and TRBJ2-5; D is possibly TRBD1 or TRBD2 (7 bases each). The germline V and J ends were trimmed by 0 bases and 6 bases, with 14 bases remaining between them. The CDR3 extends over 15 amino acids. In germline, CDR1 is MNHEY, CDR2 SVGAGI. The DNA of the CDR3 is TGTGCCAGCAGTTACTCGGGAGGGGGCGGGCAGACCCAGTACTTC. It encodes CASSYSGGGGQTQYF.

The V gene is TRBV5-6, the J gene TRBJ2-5; the D call may be TRBD1 or TRBD2 (5 bases each). Deletions cut 1 base from V and 5 bases from J, with 9 bases between. Looked up from germline, CDR1 is SGHDT and CDR2 is YYEEEE. The CDR3 is made up of 13 amino acids. The CDR3 region is CASSLRGPETQYF. The CDR3 DNA reads as TGTGCCAGCAGCTTGCGGGGACCGGAGACCCAGTACTTC.

The V call is TRBV18, the J call TRBJ1-1; 10 bases match TRBD1. Germline lookup yields CDR1 KGHSH and CDR2 LQKENI. The CDR3 extends over 15 amino acids. V shed 0 bases and J 5 bases; nucleotides not matched to a gene: 3. CDR3 nucleotides: TGTGCCAGCTCACCACCCTGGACAGGGGGGACTGAAGCTTTCTTT. Its protein product is CASSPPWTGGTEAFF. The whole variable domain, remainder taken from reference TRBV18 and TRBJ1-1, is NAGVMQNPRHLVRRRGQEARLRCSPMKGHSHVYWYRQLPEEGLKFMVYLQKENIIDESGMPKERFSAEFPKEGPSILRIQQVVRGDSAAYFCASSPPWTGGTEAFFGQGTRLTVV.

The chain carries TRBV7-7 and TRBJ1-3; 7 nucleotides agree with TRBD1. Trimming removed 2 bases from V and 1 base from J; junction bases left unmatched: 11. From germline, CDR1 is SSHAT and CDR2 FNYEAQ (reference sequence). The length of the CDR3 is 18 residues. In DNA form, the CDR3 reads TGTGCCAGCAGCTTAATGCCCATTGGCAGGGGGTCTGGAAACACCATATATTTT. This gives the protein CASSLMPIGRGSGNTIYF.

The V call is TRBV3-1 (or the pseudogene TRBV3-2), the J call TRBJ2-7; D possibly corresponds to TRBD1 (6 bases). With 0 bases removed from V and 5 bases from J, the gap between germline ends came to 11 bases. This CDR3 is 14 amino acids long. Germline V gene lookup returns CDR1 LGHDT and CDR2 YNNKEL (reference sequence). The CDR3, as DNA: TGTGCCAGCAGCCAAGAAACAGGGTACAACGAGCAGTACTTC. Protein sequence: CASSQETGYNEQYF.

This chain uses TRBV6-6 with TRBJ2-7, with D perhaps TRBD1 or TRBD2 (5 bases each). V shed 0 bases and J shed 6 bases, with 15 bases lying between them. The CDR3 consists of 15 residues. The germline V gene encodes CDR1 MNHNY and CDR2 SVGAGI (reference sequence). For the CDR3, the DNA is TGTGCCAGCAGTTACTCAGGGGACCGCCCCTTCGAGCAGTACTTC. Residues: CASSYSGDRPFEQYF.